This T cell receptor (beta chain) was sequenced in a study of T cells in Graves' hyperthyroidism and ophthalmopathy. As for the study in general: Upon initial diagnosis and before any treatment, peripheral blood was collected.

RNA transcripts served as the template for amplifying TCR beta CDR3 regions. During a first-round RT-PCR of the TCR CDR3, the HTBI primer set was used. TCRdb passed the multiplex PCR reads through MiXCR, listing each CDR3 protein once. This table holds roughly 240,000 distinct CDR3 sequences, about a sixth found once. Trimming stripped 1 base from V and 0 bases from J, with 10 bases between. Germline V gene data show CDR1 as SEHNR and CDR2 as FQNEAQ (reference sequence). This CDR3 has 16 amino acids. This clonotype was counted many times. V is TRBV7-9 and J is TRBJ1-5; possible D gene TRBD1, 5 bases. This TCR was sampled from a woman between 18 and 30 years old with Graves' ophthalmopathy. The sequenced material came from blood. The DNA for the CDR3 is TGTGCCAGCAGCTTAGGTTTCAGGGATAGCAATCAGCCCCAGCATTTT. Translating it yields CASSLGFRDSNQPQHF.